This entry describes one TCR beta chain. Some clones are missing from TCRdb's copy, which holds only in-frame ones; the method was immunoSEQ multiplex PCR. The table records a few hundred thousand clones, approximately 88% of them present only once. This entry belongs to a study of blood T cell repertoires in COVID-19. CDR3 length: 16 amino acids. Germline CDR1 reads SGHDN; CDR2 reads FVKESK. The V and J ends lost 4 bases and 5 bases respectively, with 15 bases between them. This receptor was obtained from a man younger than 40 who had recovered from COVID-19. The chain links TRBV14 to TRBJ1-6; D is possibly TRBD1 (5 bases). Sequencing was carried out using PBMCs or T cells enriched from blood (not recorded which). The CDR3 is CASSPRAGVNNSPLHF. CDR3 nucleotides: TGTGCCAGCAGCCCCCGGGCGGGGGTCAATAATTCACCCCTCCACTTT.